The 2 T cell receptor beta chains below were found in one sample sequenced in a study of human T cells and chemical hapten exposure. MiXCR, applied by TCRdb to the RACE reads, yields one record per CDR3 protein. The profile shows approximately 90,000 distinct CDR3 sequences, more than 9% of them singletons. Indicated time point: patch test 1, 2 weeks after DPC sensitization. The treatment here: therapeutic diphenylcyclopropenone sensitization with weekly scalp DPC. Sample: whole blood, taken in connection with sensitization to the hapten diphenylcyclopropenone (DPC). Receptor source: a man aged 35-49 years with alopecia areata. Some clones in this sample may be carry-over from other donors' samples.

This clonotype appeared a few times. DNA of the CDR3: TGTGCCAGCACGTATTCTAGCGCCGGAGGGAATACGCAGTATTTT. This encodes CASTYSSAGGNTQYF. This chain joins TRBV28 and TRBJ2-3; perhaps TRBD2 as D (6 bases). Germline lookup yields CDR1 MDHEN and CDR2 SYDVKM. The CDR3 is 15 amino acids. V shed 7 bases and J shed 7 bases, with 21 bases lying between them.

Of note for this clonotype: This CDR3 fails to terminate in the conserved phenylalanine or tryptophan, so it likely reflects a read error. The gene calls are TRBV6-5 and TRBJ1-2, with D possibly matching TRBD1 (5 bases). CDR1 is MNHEY, CDR2 SVGAGI, per germline. The CDR3 extends over 15 amino acids. Between the trimmed V and J ends, which lost 4 bases and 4 bases, there was a span of 16 bases. The CDR3 DNA sequence: TGTGCCAGCAGTTCAGGGAAAGGGGAAGGCTATGGCTACACCTTA. Its translation: CASSSGKGEGYGYTL.